Detailed here is one T cell receptor (beta chain). What it binds is not known. The sample contains more than one DNA sequence encoding this CDR3. Deletions cut 4 bases from V and 1 base from J, with 7 bases between. The CDR3 has 12 residues. CDR1 SQVTM and CDR2 ANQGSEA come from the germline V gene. These data belong to a study of shared clonotypes between healthy human individuals. Sequencing was performed on unsorted PBMC DNA using ten immunoSEQ deep assay plates. TCRdb's copy holds only in-frame clones and misses some; the assay was immunoSEQ multiplex PCR. The sample shows fewer than 650,000 clones, 70% to 80% of them seen only once. Overall study findings and caveats: The study drew on few donors, limiting represented genetic and exposure-history diversity.

The unsorted samples had tens of millions of PBMCs used for genomic DNA. This TCR was recovered from a woman aged 40-49 years in good health. Some clones in this sample may be carry-over from other donors' samples. The sample was PBMCs. This chain links TRBV29-1 with TRBJ2-5; TRBD1 is a possible D gene (5 bases). CDR3 residues: CSVGQLQETQYF. The DNA for the CDR3 is TGCAGCGTTGGACAGCTCCAAGAGACCCAGTACTTC.